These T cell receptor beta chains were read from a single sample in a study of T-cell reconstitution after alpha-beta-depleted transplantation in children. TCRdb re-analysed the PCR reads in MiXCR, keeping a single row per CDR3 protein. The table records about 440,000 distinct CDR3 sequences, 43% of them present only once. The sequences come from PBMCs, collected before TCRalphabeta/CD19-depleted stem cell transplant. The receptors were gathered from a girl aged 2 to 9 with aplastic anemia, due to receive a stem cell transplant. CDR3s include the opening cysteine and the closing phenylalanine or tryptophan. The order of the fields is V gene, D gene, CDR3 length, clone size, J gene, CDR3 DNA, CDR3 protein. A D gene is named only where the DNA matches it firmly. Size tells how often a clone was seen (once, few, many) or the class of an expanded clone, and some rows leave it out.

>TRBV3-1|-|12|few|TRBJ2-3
TGTGCCAGCAGCGACCTAAGTCATACGCAGTATTTT
CASSDLSHTQYF
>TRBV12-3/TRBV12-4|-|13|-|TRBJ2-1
TGTGCCAGCAGTCCCTCGGGGCAGAATGAGCAGTTCTTC
CASSPSGQNEQFF
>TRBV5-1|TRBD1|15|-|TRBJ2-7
TGCGCCAGCAGCCCGGTGGTACAGGGGGCCCACGAGCAGCACTTC
CASSPVVQGAHEQHF
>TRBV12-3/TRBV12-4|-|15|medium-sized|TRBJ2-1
TGTGCCAGCAGTTTGGGGCCACCACGGGCCAATGAGCAGTTCTTC
CASSLGPPRANEQFF
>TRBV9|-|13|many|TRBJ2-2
TGTGCCAGCAGCGTAGGGAACACCGGGGAGCTGTTTTTT
CASSVGNTGELFF
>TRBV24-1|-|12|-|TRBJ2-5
TGTGCCACCAGGGACACGGGACCGCCAAAGTACTTC
CATRDTGPPKYF
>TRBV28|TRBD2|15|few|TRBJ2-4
TGTGCCAGCGTATCCCCAGAGGGAGGGCCTATTATTCAGTACTTC
CASVSPEGGPIIQYF
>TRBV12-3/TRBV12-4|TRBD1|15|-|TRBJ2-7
TGTGCCAGCAGTTCCGGGACAGGGGTTCCCTACGAGCAGTACTTC
CASSSGTGVPYEQYF
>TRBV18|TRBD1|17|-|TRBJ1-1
TGTGCCAGCTCACCTGGACAGGGAGGGGGCCTGAACACTGAAGCTTTCTTT
CASSPGQGGGLNTEAFF
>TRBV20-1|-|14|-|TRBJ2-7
TGCAGTGCTAGAGTGGGCAGGTACCCTTACGAGCAGTACTTC
CSARVGRYPYEQYF
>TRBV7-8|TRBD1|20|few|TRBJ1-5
TGTGCCAGCAGCTTACAAGCCGGGACAGGGTCCTTGGGAAGCAATCAGCCCCAGCATTTT
CASSLQAGTGSLGSNQPQHF
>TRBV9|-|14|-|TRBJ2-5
TGTGCCAGCAGCACTCCCGACAGACAAGAGACCCAGTACTTC
CASSTPDRQETQYF
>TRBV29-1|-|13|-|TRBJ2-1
TGCAGCGTTCCCCCACACAACAGGGATGAGCAGTTCTTC
CSVPPHNRDEQFF
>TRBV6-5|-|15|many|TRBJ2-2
TGTGCCAGCACCCCTCTACCCTACGGCACCGGGGAGCTGTTTTTT
CASTPLPYGTGELFF
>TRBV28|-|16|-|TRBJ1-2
TGTGCCAGCAGAAACCCTATGGACAGCGCGCCCTATGGCTACACCTTC
CASRNPMDSAPYGYTF
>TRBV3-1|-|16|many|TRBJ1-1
TGTGCCAGCAGCCGAACGGCAGGCCGGAGGAACACTGAAGCTTTCTTT
CASSRTAGRRNTEAFF
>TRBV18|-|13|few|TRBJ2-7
TGTGCCAGCACCCCGGGCCTTTCGGGCGAGCAGTACTTC
CASTPGLSGEQYF
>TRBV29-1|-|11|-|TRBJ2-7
TGCAGCGTGGGTGGGCCGAACGAGCAGTACTTC
CSVGGPNEQYF
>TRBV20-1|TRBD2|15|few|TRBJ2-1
TGCAGTGCTAGGGTTTTAGGACTAGCGGGAGGAAATCAGTTCTTC
CSARVLGLAGGNQFF
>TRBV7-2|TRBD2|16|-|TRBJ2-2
TGTGCCAGCAGCTTAGTTACTAGCGGGACGGGCGGGGAGCTGTTTTTT
CASSLVTSGTGGELFF
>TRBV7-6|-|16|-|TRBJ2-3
TGTGCCAGCAGCTGGGGGGGGGCCAGAGGCACAGATACGCAGTATTTT
CASSWGGARGTDTQYF
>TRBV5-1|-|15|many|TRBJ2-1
TGCGCCAGCAGGGAGGGGTCTAAATTGGACAATGAGCAGTTCTTC
CASREGSKLDNEQFF
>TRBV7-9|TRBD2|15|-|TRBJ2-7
TGTGCCAGCAGTATGGCTACCGGGGGGACCTACGAGCAGTACTTC
CASSMATGGTYEQYF
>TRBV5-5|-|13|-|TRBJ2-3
TGTGCCAGCAGCCCACGTCTAATAGATACGCAGTATTTT
CASSPRLIDTQYF
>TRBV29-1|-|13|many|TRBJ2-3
TGCAGCGTTGAAGTCTCACGCACAGATACGCAGTATTTT
CSVEVSRTDTQYF
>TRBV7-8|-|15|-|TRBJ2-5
TGTGCCAGCAGCTTAGAAAGGGCCACTCTACAGTCCCAGTACTTC
CASSLERATLQSQYF
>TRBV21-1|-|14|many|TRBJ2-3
TGTGCCAGCAGATCGACCCGTGACACAGATACGCAGTATTTT
CASRSTRDTDTQYF
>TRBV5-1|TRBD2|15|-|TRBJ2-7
TGCGCCAGCAGCTTGGGGCTAGCGGAGACCTACGAGCAGTACTTC
CASSLGLAETYEQYF
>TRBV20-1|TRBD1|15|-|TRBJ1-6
TGCAGTGCTAGTTCTGACAGGGGAATGAGATCACCCCTCCACTTT
CSASSDRGMRSPLHF
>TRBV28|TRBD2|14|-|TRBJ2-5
TGTGCCAGCAGTTTGGACGGGGGGACTGAGACCCAGTACTTC
CASSLDGGTETQYF
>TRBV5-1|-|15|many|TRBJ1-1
TGCGCCAGCAGCGCACAGGGTTCCATGAACACTGAAGCTTTCTTT
CASSAQGSMNTEAFF
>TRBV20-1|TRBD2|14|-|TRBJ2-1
TGCAGTGTCCCTAGCGGGAGTTGGTACAATGAGCAGTTCTTC
CSVPSGSWYNEQFF
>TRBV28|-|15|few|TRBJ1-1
TGTGCCAGCAGTTTATTGACCAGCCGGAACACTGAAGCTTTCTTT
CASSLLTSRNTEAFF
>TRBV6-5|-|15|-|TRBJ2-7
TGTGCCAGCAGTTATCGGGCGAGGGATCTCTACGAGCAGTACTTC
CASSYRARDLYEQYF
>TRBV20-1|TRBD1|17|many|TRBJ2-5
TGCAGTGCTAGAGTGGGGGGGACAGGGGGCTTCCAAGAGACCCAGTACTTC
CSARVGGTGGFQETQYF
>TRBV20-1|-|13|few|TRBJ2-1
TGCAGTGCTAGAATTAGGGGATGGGGGGAGCAGTTCTTC
CSARIRGWGEQFF
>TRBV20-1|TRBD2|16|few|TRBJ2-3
TGCAGTGCTAGAGATGGGACTAGCGGGAGGGCAGATACGCAGTATTTT
CSARDGTSGRADTQYF
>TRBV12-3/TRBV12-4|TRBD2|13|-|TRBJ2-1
TGTGCCACCCGGGGGGTGATCTACAATGAGCAGTTCTTC
CATRGVIYNEQFF
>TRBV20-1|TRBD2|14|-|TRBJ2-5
TGCAGTGCTAGAGTTGGGACTAGCATGGAGACCCAGTACTTC
CSARVGTSMETQYF
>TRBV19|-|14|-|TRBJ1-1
TGTCCCACGTATCAGGGTGTCTCGAACACTGAAGCTTTCTTT
CPTYQGVSNTEAFF
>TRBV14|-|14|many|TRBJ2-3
TGTGCCAGCAGCCAAGATTTCCGGTTGGATACGCAGTATTTT
CASSQDFRLDTQYF
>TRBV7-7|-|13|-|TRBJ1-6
TGTGCCAGCAGCTCTGACTTGAATTCACCCCTCCACTTT
CASSSDLNSPLHF
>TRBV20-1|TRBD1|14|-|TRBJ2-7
TGCAGTGCTAGAGATCGGACAGGTACCCACGAGCAGTACTTC
CSARDRTGTHEQYF
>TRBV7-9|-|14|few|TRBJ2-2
TGTGCCAGCAGCTTAGATGGGGACGGCGGGGAGCTGTTTTTT
CASSLDGDGGELFF